The clone carrying this T cell receptor beta chain was counted at least ten times. The data originate from a study of T-cell memory formation after mild COVID-19. This CDR3 has 12 residues. The V end was cut by 2 bases, the J end by 6 bases, with 4 bases between. From the 5' RACE reads, TCRdb called clonotypes with MiXCR, one entry per CDR3 protein. The profile shows 450,000 to 650,000 distinct CDR3 sequences, roughly 18% of them singletons. This chain joins TRBV12-3 or TRBV12-4 and TRBJ2-2; D gene ambiguous. The TCR originated in an adult woman who had mild COVID-19 (a few samples of this study predate the infection). Cell type and time point are not known. The sequenced sample consisted of PBMCs or a T cell subset sorted from them (not recorded which). Here the CDR3 reads CASSLTAGELFF. Here the CDR3 DNA reads TGTGCCAGCAGTTTAACCGCCGGGGAGCTGTTTTTT.